This T cell receptor beta chain comes out of a study of preoperative IRX-2 immunotherapy in early breast cancer. Sequencing used immunoSEQ multiplex PCR; TCRdb keeps in-frame clones, though not all of them. The table includes 25,000 to 30,000 clones, roughly 80% detected once. Treatment described: preoperative locoregional IRX-2 cytokine immunotherapy. Patients received preoperative, locoregional IRX-2 cytokine immunotherapy in a phase Ib study. The source material was lymph node tissue, sampled after IRX-2 immunotherapy. This TCR was sampled from a human donor with breast cancer.

CDR3 in amino acids: CASSIEERKMNTEAFF. DNA for the CDR3: TGTGCCAGTAGTATAGAGGAGCGAAAGATGAACACTGAAGCTTTCTTT. The chain uses TRBV19 and TRBJ1-1; D is unclear. In germline, CDR1 is LNHDA, CDR2 SQIVND (reference sequence). The CDR3 is made up of 16 amino acids. Trimming took 0 bases from V and 0 from J, leaving 11 bases between them.